This T cell receptor (beta chain) was identified during a study of blood T cell repertoires in COVID-19. This table comes from immunoSEQ multiplex PCR, and its TCRdb copy is limited to in-frame clones, with some not included. The table records 60,000 to 80,000 clones, around 85% of them present only once. The TCR sequence derives from a man aged 45-60 years with acute or convalescent COVID-19. What was sequenced was peripheral blood.

The CDR3 nucleotides read TGTGCCAGCAGCCAAGGAGGAAGGGGCGTCTATGGCTACACCTTC. This gives the protein CASSQGGRGVYGYTF. J is TRBJ1-2 and V is TRBV3-1 (or the pseudogene TRBV3-2), with D perhaps matching TRBD1 (5 bases). Germline lookup yields CDR1 LGHDT and CDR2 YNNKEL (reference sequence). The CDR3 has 15 residues. Trimming stripped 1 base from V and 4 bases from J, with 13 bases between.